The subject of this entry is one TCR beta chain. Its antigen remains unidentified. The sample comes from a study of OX40 agonist ivuxolimab in advanced cancers. Overall study: Three dose-escalation patients had partial responses: one with hepatocellular carcinoma and two with cutaneous melanoma.

Study-level points and caveats: Among the nonresponders, some also had low normalized T-cell clonal expansion.

Systemic immunosuppression or autoimmune disease history was grounds to exclude patients. The table came from immunoSEQ multiplex PCR; TCRdb's copy has only in-frame clones and leaves some out. This sample has almost 85,000 clones, with around 84% found just once. With 6 bases removed from V and 3 bases from J, the gap between germline ends came to 8 bases. The germline V gene has CDR1 SEHNR and CDR2 FQNEAQ (reference sequence). The CDR3 sequence is 12 residues long. This clonotype originated in an adult with an advanced solid tumor such as melanoma, head and neck, liver or kidney cancer. The chain carries TRBV7-9 and TRBJ1-1; D is ambiguous. Sequences were derived from CD4+ or CD8+ T cells sorted from blood, sampled in a trial of the OX40 agonist ivuxolimab. The CDR3 DNA follows: TGTGCCAGCAGTTGGGCTGACACTGAAGCTTTCTTT. Amino acid sequence: CASSWADTEAFF.